Sequencing of this T cell receptor beta chain was carried out in a study of cytomegalovirus exposure and HLA in healthy donors. Study background: Within the Caucasian-associated ancestry cluster were roughly 82% of the 300 to 450 genotyped donors.

Points on this clone: What it binds is unknown.

PCR amplification relied on 60 Vbeta primers (plus 13 Jbeta primers). This table comes from immunoSEQ multiplex PCR, and its TCRdb copy is limited to in-frame clones, with some not included. The specimen's table records approximately 120,000 clones. Unrecorded immune exposures were likely, despite nominal health at sampling. General observations from the study: Testing in vitro showed a few CMV-associated chains specific for CMV antigens. Certain sequence variants were highly shared and formed a cluster, and this cluster was likely a sequencing artifact.

Trimming removed 0 bases from V and 7 bases from J, with 17 bases in between. Germline lookup yields CDR1 SGHRS and CDR2 YFSETQ. This CDR3 comprises 15 residues. The source of this sequence is a man younger than 30 in good health and CMV-seronegative. What was sequenced was PBMCs. V usage is TRBV5-1 and J usage is TRBJ2-7; maybe TRBD2 (5 bases). The CDR3 region has the DNA TGCGCCAGCAGCTTGGGAGCGGCACCCGCTAGTGAGCAGTACTTC. This gives the protein CASSLGAAPASEQYF.